This T cell receptor (beta chain) is drawn from a study of identical twins. Broader study findings: Compared with unrelated sharing, twin-shared out-of-frame alpha sequences had more low-probability sequences. The study based its conclusions on cross-sectional statistical analysis and did not follow the same donors.

As for this clonotype: Its antigen is not known.

Germline lookup yields CDR1 LGHNT and CDR2 FRNRAP. CDR3 length: 17 residues. The trim removed 5 bases at V and 2 bases at J, leaving 6 bases unmatched. TCRdb called the 5' RACE reads again in MiXCR, with one record for every CDR3 protein. Among roughly 490,000 distinct CDR3 sequences listed, 14% were seen once. This same sample was also part of a study on yellow fever vaccine responses in identical twins.

The sample was CD4+ T cells sorted from blood. The J gene is TRBJ2-1, the V gene TRBV12-5; 13 nucleotides agree with TRBD2. The receptor's source is a woman under 30 in good health. The CDR3 DNA reads TGTGCTAGTGGTCCCCCCGGGACTAGCGGGACCTACAATGAGCAGTTCTTC. It yields the protein CASGPPGTSGTYNEQFF.